The 3 T cell receptor beta chains given below trace back to one sample, sequenced in a study of Graves' ophthalmopathy and Graves' hyperthyroidism. For repertoire sequencing, the TCR beta CDR3 regions were amplified from RNA transcripts. HTBI-primed first-round RT-PCR preceded second-round multiplex PCR. TCRdb independently ran MiXCR on the multiplex PCR reads; one entry per CDR3 protein. The sample carries hundreds of thousands of distinct CDR3 sequences, roughly 39% recorded once. The sample comprised peripheral blood. The source is an adult man with Graves' ophthalmopathy.

Remarks on this clonotype: Being one base from a much bigger clone, this may be a read error. In this CDR3 the conserved last residue, phenylalanine or tryptophan, is missing, so a read error is likely. The chain is built from TRBV12-3 or TRBV12-4 and TRBJ1-1; no firm D call. The CDR3 is made up of 11 amino acids. V was trimmed by 5 bases and J by 8 bases, leaving 9 bases between them. The CDR3 DNA sequence: TGTGCCAGCAGTCGACGGGAAGAAGCTTTCCTT. Encoded protein: CASSRREEAFL.

This clonotype turned up a few times. This chain connects TRBV5-1 to TRBJ1-3; D ambiguous. The V and J ends lost 4 bases and 0 bases respectively, with 17 bases between them. CDR1 is SGHRS, CDR2 YFSETQ, per germline. The CDR3 is 17 amino acids. Here the CDR3 DNA reads TGCGCCAGCAGCCCCTATTGGAATTCCGTCTCTGGAAACACCATATATTTT. Translation: CASSPYWNSVSGNTIYF.

This clonotype was counted ten times or more. The chain is built from TRBV5-1 and TRBJ1-1; D gene ambiguous. Germline lookup yields CDR1 SGHRS and CDR2 YFSETQ. V gave up 5 bases and J gave up 3 bases, with 11 bases separating them. The CDR3 sequence is 13 residues long. The CDR3: CASRAGEYTEAFF. The CDR3 coding sequence is TGCGCCAGCAGGGCAGGCGAGTACACTGAAGCTTTCTTT. Full variable domain (rest looked up from reference TRBV5-1 and TRBJ1-1): KAGVTQTPRYLIKTRGQQVTLSCSPISGHRSVSWYQQTPGQGLQFLFEYFSETQRNKGNFPGRFSGRQFSNSRSEMNVSTLELGDSALYLCASRAGEYTEAFFGQGTRLTVV.